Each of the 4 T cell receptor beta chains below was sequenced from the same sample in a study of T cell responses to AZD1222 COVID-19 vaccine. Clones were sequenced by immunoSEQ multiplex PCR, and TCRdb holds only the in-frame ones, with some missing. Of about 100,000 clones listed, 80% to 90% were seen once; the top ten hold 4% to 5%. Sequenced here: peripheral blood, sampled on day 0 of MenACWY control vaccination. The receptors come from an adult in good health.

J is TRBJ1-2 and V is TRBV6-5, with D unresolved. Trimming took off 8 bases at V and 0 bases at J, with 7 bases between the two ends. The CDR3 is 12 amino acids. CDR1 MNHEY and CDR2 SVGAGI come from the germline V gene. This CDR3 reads CASGPSNYGYTF. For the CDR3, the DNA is TGTGCCAGCGGCCCCTCTAACTATGGCTACACCTTC.

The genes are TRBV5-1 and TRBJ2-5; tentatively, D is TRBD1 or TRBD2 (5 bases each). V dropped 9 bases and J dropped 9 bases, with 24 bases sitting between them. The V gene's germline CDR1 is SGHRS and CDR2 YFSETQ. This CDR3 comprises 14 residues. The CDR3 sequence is CATSPAEGSRPQYF. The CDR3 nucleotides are TGCGCCACCTCCCCGGCAGAGGGGAGCCGCCCCCAGTACTTC.

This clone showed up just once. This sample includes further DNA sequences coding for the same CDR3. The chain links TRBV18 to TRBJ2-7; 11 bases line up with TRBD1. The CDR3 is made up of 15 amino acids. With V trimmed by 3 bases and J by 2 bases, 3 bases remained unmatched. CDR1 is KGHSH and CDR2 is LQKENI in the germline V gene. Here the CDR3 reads CASSPPGQGAYEQYF. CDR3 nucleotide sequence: TGTGCCAGCTCACCCCCGGGACAGGGGGCCTACGAGCAGTACTTC.

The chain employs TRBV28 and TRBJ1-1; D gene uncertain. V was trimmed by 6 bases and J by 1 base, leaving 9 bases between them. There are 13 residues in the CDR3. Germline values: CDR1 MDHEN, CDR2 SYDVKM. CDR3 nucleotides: TGTGCCAGCAGACTGTTGTGGAACACTGAAGCTTTCTTT. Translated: CASRLLWNTEAFF. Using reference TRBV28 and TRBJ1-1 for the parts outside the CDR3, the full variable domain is DVKVTQSSRYLVKRTGEKVFLECVQDMDHENMFWYRQDPGLGLRLIYFSYDVKMKEKGDIPEGYSVSREKKERFSLILESASTNQTSMYLCASRLLWNTEAFFGQGTRLTVV.